Listed below are T cell receptor beta chains from one sample, sequenced in a study of blood T cell repertoires in COVID-19. Using immunoSEQ multiplex PCR, the repertoire was profiled, and TCRdb retains in-frame clones only, with some absent. The profile covers around 150,000 clones, with less than 90% appearing a single time and about 8.1% taken by the ten largest. Sequencing input: peripheral blood. The receptors shown here come from a man in his thirties or forties with COVID-19, enrolled during active disease. Both conserved end residues are part of each CDR3. D genes are given only for firm matches. A row's size may be missing; if present it is once, few, many or a size class.

clone_size d_call j_call v_call cdr3_nt cdr3_aa
few TRBD1 TRBJ1-5 TRBV30 TGTGCCTGGAGTGACGGGAGGGGGCCTCAGCCCCAGCATTTT CAWSDGRGPQPQHF
- - TRBJ2-2 TRBV9 TGTGCCAGCAGCGCTACACAGGGAACCTCCGGGGAGCTGTTTTTT CASSATQGTSGELFF
- TRBD2 TRBJ2-1 TRBV19 TGTGCCAGTAACCCTAGCGGCCTATACAATGAGCAGTTCTTC CASNPSGLYNEQFF
- - TRBJ1-1 TRBV3-1/TRBV3-2 TGTGCCAGCAGCCGGTGGGACATAGAGAACACTGAAGCTTTCTTT CASSRWDIENTEAFF
- - TRBJ2-1 TRBV30 TGTGCCTGGAGTGTAGAGGGGGACCGCCAGTTCTTC CAWSVEGDRQFF
- TRBD1 TRBJ2-1 TRBV6-5 TGTGCCAGCAGCCGAGGCAGGGGGAATGAGCAGTTCTTC CASSRGRGNEQFF
- TRBD2 TRBJ2-7 TRBV6-2/TRBV6-3 TGTGCCAGCAGTTACTCGGTGACTAGCGGGAGTGAATTC CASSYSVTSGSEF
- - TRBJ2-2 TRBV9 TGTGCCAGCAGCGTATCAGCGGTCACCGGGGAGCTGTTTTTT CASSVSAVTGELFF
once TRBD1 TRBJ1-1 TRBV6-5 TGTGCCAGCAAGGGACAGGGCACGAACACTGAAGCTTTCTTT CASKGQGTNTEAFF
once - TRBJ2-5 TRBV3-1/TRBV3-2 TGTGCCAGCAGCCAAGTGCCGGGGACCCAGTACTTC CASSQVPGTQYF
- TRBD1 TRBJ2-7 TRBV5-1 TGCGCCAGCAGCCGGACAGGGAGCTCCTACGAGCAGTACTTC CASSRTGSSYEQYF
- - TRBJ2-4 TRBV4-3 TGCGCCAGCAGCCAAGATTCGTGGGCAGGAGCGGGCAAAAACATTCAGTACTTC CASSQDSWAGAGKNIQYF
- - TRBJ2-4 TRBV29-1 TGCAGCGTTAGCGGTGGAGCCAAAAACATTCAGTACTTC CSVSGGAKNIQYF
- TRBD1 TRBJ1-1 TRBV6-5 TGTGCCAGCAGGGCCACAGGGGTGAACACTGAAGCTTTCTTT CASRATGVNTEAFF
- TRBD1 TRBJ1-2 TRBV2 TGTGCCAGCAGTGAAAATCTGGGACAGGGGTCTGGCTACACCTTC CASSENLGQGSGYTF
- - TRBJ1-5 TRBV19 TGTGCCAGTAGTATTGTAACGGGAGATCAGCCCCAGCATTTT CASSIVTGDQPQHF
- TRBD2 TRBJ2-1 TRBV14 TGTGCCAGCAGACTTAGCGGGAGTTCTAATGAGCAGTTCTTC CASRLSGSSNEQFF
- - TRBJ2-7 TRBV9 TGTGCCAGCAGCGTAACAGGTTACGAGCAGTACTTC CASSVTGYEQYF
- - TRBJ2-7 TRBV28 TGTGCCAGCAGTTCCGGACAGTCGGTCTCCTACGAGCAGTACTTC CASSSGQSVSYEQYF
- - TRBJ2-2 TRBV30 TGTGCCTGGAGTGTAACGGGATACACCGGGGAGCTGTTTTTT CAWSVTGYTGELFF
- - TRBJ2-7 TRBV7-2 TGTGCCAGCAGCTGGGGGATAACGGGGGACTACGAGCAGTACTTC CASSWGITGDYEQYF
- - TRBJ2-3 TRBV7-3 TGTGCCAGCAGCGGGGCTGGGGGCGATCGCACAGATACGCAGTATTTT CASSGAGGDRTDTQYF
- - TRBJ1-4 TRBV10-2 TGCGCCAGCAAGGGGTCAGGAACTAATGAAAAACTGTTTTTT CASKGSGTNEKLFF
- TRBD2 TRBJ2-5 TRBV4-2 TGTGCCAGCAGCCCACGGACTAGCGGACTCACAGAGACCCAGTACTTC CASSPRTSGLTETQYF
- - TRBJ2-7 TRBV30 TGTGCCTGGAGTGAGGGACATTTGCTCTCCTACGAGCAGTACTTC CAWSEGHLLSYEQYF
- TRBD1 TRBJ1-4 TRBV9 TGTGCCAGCAGCGCCGGACAGGAGGGAAAACTGTTTTTT CASSAGQEGKLFF
- TRBD1 TRBJ2-7 TRBV6-5 TGTGCCAGCACCCGAGGACAGGGCCCCTACGAGCAGTACTTC CASTRGQGPYEQYF
- TRBD2 TRBJ2-1 TRBV24-1 TGTGCCTCCCGGAGGGGTCCACGGGAGGGGGGCAATGAGCAGTTCTTC CASRRGPREGGNEQFF
- - TRBJ2-3 TRBV6-6 TGTGCCAGCAGTACAGGATTCGGAGATACGCAGTATTTT CASSTGFGDTQYF
- - TRBJ2-7 TRBV30 TGTGCCTGGAGTGGGCAGTCCGCCTACGAGCAGTACTTC CAWSGQSAYEQYF
few - TRBJ1-1 TRBV19 TGTGCCAGTAGTACTATCCTACCCCCGTCAGCTTTCTTT CASSTILPPSAFF
- - TRBJ1-3 TRBV9 TGTGCCAGCAGCGGCGGAGGGATATTCTCTGGAAACACCATATATTTT CASSGGGIFSGNTIYF
- - TRBJ1-2 TRBV28 TGTGCCAGCTCCCCGGTCGGTCCGGCCGGGGGAAACTATGGCTACACCTTC CASSPVGPAGGNYGYTF
once TRBD1 TRBJ1-1 TRBV3-1/TRBV3-2 TGTGCCAGCGGACAGGGACCTGAAGCTTTCTTT CASGQGPEAFF
- TRBD1 TRBJ1-6 TRBV7-2 TGTGCCAGCAGCTCCCAGGGGGCTTTGACACCCCTCCACTTT CASSSQGALTPLHF
once - TRBJ2-7 TRBV7-9 TGTGCCAGCAGCTTAGCGCGAACTCCCGCCTCCTACGAGCAGTACTTC CASSLARTPASYEQYF
- - TRBJ1-2 TRBV6-5 TGTGCCAGCAGTTATAGTGCGGGGGACTATGGCTACACCTTC CASSYSAGDYGYTF
- TRBD2 TRBJ2-1 TRBV29-1 TGCAGCGTTCGGGCTAGCGGGAACAATGAGCAGTTCTTC CSVRASGNNEQFF
- - TRBJ2-3 TRBV27 TGTGCCAGCAGTTTGACTGCCTCATGGGATACGCAGTATTTT CASSLTASWDTQYF
once - TRBJ1-6 TRBV27 TGTGCCAGCAGTTTTCGTCAAACGGGTAATTCACCCCTCCACTTT CASSFRQTGNSPLHF
once - TRBJ2-3 TRBV30 TGTGCCTGGAGAGGGGTAGGTACGCAGTATTTT CAWRGVGTQYF
- - TRBJ2-2 TRBV6-6 TGTGCCAGCAGTTATACCGACAAGACCGGGGAGCTGTTTTTT CASSYTDKTGELFF
- TRBD1 TRBJ1-1 TRBV2 TGTGCCAGCACCCACCTGGCACAGGGGGACACTGAAGCTTTCTTT CASTHLAQGDTEAFF
- - TRBJ1-1 TRBV10-2 TGCGCCAGCAGGGTCGGGATGAACACTGAAGCTTTCTTT CASRVGMNTEAFF
- - TRBJ1-4 TRBV10-1 TGCGCCAGCAGTGAGTGTATCCCTCCCGGAACTAATGAAAAACTGTTTTTT CASSECIPPGTNEKLFF
- TRBD1 TRBJ2-7 TRBV7-3 TGTGCCAGCAGTCCCGCCGGGACAGGGCTCCCCGAGCAGTACTTC CASSPAGTGLPEQYF
- - TRBJ2-7 TRBV6-5 TGTGCCAGCAGTTACTCGTACAGGGACTACGAGCAGTACTTC CASSYSYRDYEQYF